Below, 31 T cell receptor beta chains from the same sample are listed, as sequenced in a study of blood T cell repertoires in COVID-19. Measured with immunoSEQ multiplex PCR; TCRdb has only the in-frame clones, and not every one. The table has about 120,000 clones, around 89% seen once. Material: peripheral blood. These receptors were collected from a human donor with acute or convalescent COVID-19. The donor label of this sample is uncertain.

This chain joins TRBV27 and TRBJ2-1; D possibly corresponds to TRBD2 (6 bases). Germline assignment: CDR1 MNHEY and CDR2 SMNVEV (reference sequence). The CDR3 sequence is 14 residues long. Deletions cut 6 bases from V and 7 bases from J, with 16 bases between. The CDR3 sequence: CASRVGVAGNEQFF. CDR3 in DNA: TGTGCCAGCAGAGTTGGTGTGGCGGGAAATGAGCAGTTCTTC.

The V call is TRBV6-5, the J call TRBJ1-2; a weak D match, TRBD1 (5 bases). Germline V lookup: CDR1 MNHEY, CDR2 SVGAGI. The CDR3 consists of 14 residues. The V end lost 4 bases, the J end lost 5 bases, and 14 bases lay between the germline ends. Written as DNA, the CDR3 is TGTGCCAGCAGTTCTCCCCCAGGGTATTATGGCTACACCTTC. The encoded protein is CASSSPPGYYGYTF.

The gene calls are TRBV19 and TRBJ2-2; 7 bases match TRBD2. Trimming removed 5 bases from V and 3 bases from J; junction bases left unmatched: 9. The CDR3 spans 16 residues. Germline CDR1 is LNHDA and CDR2 is SQIVND (reference sequence). The CDR3 DNA reads TGTGCCAGTAGTGGTGTTACTAGCGCATACACCGGGGAGCTGTTTTTT. Translation: CASSGVTSAYTGELFF. The variable domain in full, completed from reference TRBV19 and TRBJ2-2, reads DGGITQSPKYLFRKEGQNVTLSCEQNLNHDAMYWYRQDPGQGLRLIYYSQIVNDFQKGDIAEGYSVSREKKESFPLTVTSAQKNPTAFYLCASSGVTSAYTGELFFGEGSRLTVL.

This clone was seen a few times. This sequence joins TRBV7-7 and TRBJ2-1, with TRBD1 matching 11 bases. V shed 5 bases, J shed 8 bases, and the junction held 5 bases outside the gene matches. Germline V CDR1 and CDR2: SSHAT, FNYEAQ (reference sequence). The CDR3 contains 14 residues. The CDR3 is CASSPGQGAHEQFF. The CDR3 DNA sequence: TGTGCCAGCAGCCCAGGACAGGGGGCTCATGAGCAGTTCTTC.

The count of this clone is one. The rearrangement joins TRBV25-1 to TRBJ2-7, with D uncertain. V lost 2 bases and J 1 base, leaving 3 bases between the germline ends. Germline CDR1 and CDR2: MGHDK and SYGVNS. The CDR3 has 12 amino acids. CDR3 in amino acids: CASSELSYEQYF. CDR3 coding DNA: TGTGCCAGCAGTGAACTATCCTACGAGCAGTACTTC.

The chain joins TRBV24-1 to TRBJ2-1, with D uncertain. Per germline, CDR1 KGHDR and CDR2 SFDVKD. The CDR3 covers 17 residues. V dropped 0 bases and J dropped 8 bases, with 19 bases sitting between them. CDR3 coding DNA: TGTGCCACCAGTGATTTGACCTCCGGGTCCAAGATCCATGAGCAGTTCTTC. Its translation: CATSDLTSGSKIHEQFF.

V and J are TRBV4-2 and TRBJ1-3; TRBD1 matches 8 bases. Per germline, CDR1 LGHNA and CDR2 YNFKEQ. The CDR3 spans 15 residues. The J segment lost 3 bases and the V segment lost 5 bases, leaving 6 bases of the junction unmatched. In DNA form, the CDR3 reads TGTGCCAGCAGCGAAGGACAGGGCTATGGAAACACCATATATTTT. Translating gives CASSEGQGYGNTIYF.

The rearrangement joins TRBV28 to TRBJ2-2, with 7 positions matching TRBD1. The CDR3 has 16 residues. In germline, CDR1 is MDHEN, CDR2 SYDVKM. The V segment lost 2 bases and the J segment 1 base; nucleotides outside the gene matches: 4. CDR3 protein: CASSLGQGVNTGELFF. The CDR3 region has the DNA TGTGCCAGCAGTTTAGGGCAGGGGGTGAACACCGGGGAGCTGTTTTTT.

The chain recombines TRBV2 with TRBJ2-1, with a weak D call TRBD2 (6 bases). The CDR3 covers 13 residues. The germline V and J ends were trimmed by 6 bases and 5 bases, with 11 bases remaining between them. Germline V gene lookup returns CDR1 SNHLY and CDR2 FYNNEI. The DNA for the CDR3 is TGTGCCAGCAGCCGGGGACTTAACAATGAGCAGTTCTTC. Translating it yields CASSRGLNNEQFF. The full variable domain, its missing parts supplied by reference TRBV2 and TRBJ2-1, is EPEVTQTPSHQVTQMGQEVILRCVPISNHLYFYWYRQILGQKVEFLVSFYNNEISEKSEIFDDQFSVERPDGSNFTLKIRSTKLEDSAMYFCASSRGLNNEQFFGPGTRLTVL.

The V gene is TRBV7-6, the J gene TRBJ2-2, with TRBD2 matching over 9 bases. The V segment lost 1 base and the J segment 2 bases; nucleotides outside the gene matches: 5. This CDR3 has 17 residues. Germline values: CDR1 SGHVS, CDR2 FNYEAQ. The DNA of the CDR3 is TGTGCCAGCAGCTTAGTAGGGGGGACTAGCAACACCGGGGAGCTGTTTTTT. Translating it yields CASSLVGGTSNTGELFF.

This clone has only a few counts. The CDR3 DNA follows: TGTGCCAGCGGGGGGTATTATCAGCCCCAGCATTTT. It specifies CASGGYYQPQHF. This rearrangement joins TRBV28 to TRBJ1-5, with D possibly TRBD1 on 5 matching bases. CDR3 size: 12 residues. With 8 bases removed from V and 5 bases from J, the gap between germline ends came to 10 bases. In germline, CDR1 is MDHEN, CDR2 SYDVKM.

V gene TRBV11-2 combines with J gene TRBJ2-7, with 11 bases aligning to TRBD2. Germline V lookup: CDR1 SGHAT, CDR2 FQNNGV. The CDR3 spans 15 residues. The V gene end was trimmed by 7 bases and the J gene end by 2 bases; junction bases not matched to a gene: 7. The CDR3 DNA reads TGTGCCAGCATCAATAGCGGGAGGGCCCCCTACGAGCAGTACTTC. Encoded protein: CASINSGRAPYEQYF.

The gene calls are TRBV29-1 and TRBJ1-2; D is perhaps TRBD1 (5 bases). Germline V gene lookup returns CDR1 SQVTM and CDR2 ANQGSEA. This CDR3 region has 13 residues. The V end lost 4 bases, the J end lost 8 bases, and 17 bases lay between the germline ends. Here the CDR3 DNA reads TGCAGCGTTGGTTGGCAGGGCGGGGAGGGCTACACCTTC. This codes for CSVGWQGGEGYTF.

This sequence joins TRBV19 and TRBJ1-2, with no clear D. Germline V gene lookup returns CDR1 LNHDA and CDR2 SQIVND (reference sequence). This CDR3 comprises 13 residues. V lost 5 bases and J lost 3, with 10 bases in between. The CDR3 DNA is TGTGCCAGTAGTTACGATGGAGACTATGGCTACACCTTC. This encodes CASSYDGDYGYTF.

This clone has just one count. V is TRBV3-1 (or the pseudogene TRBV3-2) and J is TRBJ2-5, with 9 bases fitting TRBD1. Germline V gene lookup returns CDR1 LGHDT and CDR2 YNNKEL (reference sequence). The length of the CDR3 is 14 residues. V lost 4 bases and J lost 5; bases outside the gene matches: 5. CDR3 residues: CASSPGQGRETQYF. The DNA for the CDR3 is TGTGCCAGCAGCCCGGGACAGGGACGGGAGACCCAGTACTTC.

CDR3 coding DNA: TGTGCCAGCAGTTCTAGTCTCGGCGGACTCAGCACAGATACGCAGTATTTT. This translates into CASSSSLGGLSTDTQYF. The V call is TRBV5-6, the J call TRBJ2-3; possible D gene TRBD2, 5 bases. Germline V gives CDR1 SGHDT, CDR2 YYEEEE. Trimming pared 5 bases from V and 0 bases from J, leaving 19 bases between. The CDR3 contains 17 residues.

The J gene is TRBJ2-1, the V gene TRBV27, with 8 bases lining up with TRBD2. The junction had 14 bases not matched to a gene; V was cut back by 6 bases and J by 4 bases. The CDR3 contains 17 residues. CDR1 MNHEY and CDR2 SMNVEV come from the germline V gene (reference sequence). The chain's CDR3 is CASSYTTTSGIYNEQFF. CDR3 bases: TGTGCCAGCAGCTACACGACTACTAGCGGCATATACAATGAGCAGTTCTTC.

The chain combines TRBV15 with TRBJ2-3, with TRBD2 matching over 12 bases. This CDR3 comprises 15 residues. CDR1 LNHNV and CDR2 YYDKDF come from the germline V gene (reference sequence). J was trimmed by 5 bases and V by 4 bases; bases with no gene match: 4. CDR3: CATSTGLAGLDTQYF. CDR3 bases: TGTGCCACCAGCACCGGACTAGCGGGACTAGATACGCAGTATTTT.

The gene calls are TRBV10-3 and TRBJ1-2, with 8 nucleotides matching TRBD1. The trim removed 0 bases at V and 10 bases at J, leaving 4 bases unmatched. From germline, CDR1 is ENHRY and CDR2 SYGVKD. The CDR3 covers 13 residues. CDR3 loop: CAISESNRGFYTF. CDR3 DNA: TGTGCCATCAGTGAGTCGAACAGGGGGTTCTACACCTTC.

The chain uses TRBV4-2 and TRBJ1-1; D perhaps matches TRBD1 (6 bases). V was trimmed by 0 bases and J by 10 bases, leaving 15 bases between them. The V gene's germline CDR1 is LGHNA and CDR2 YNFKEQ. The CDR3 loop spans 14 amino acids. The CDR3 spells CASSQDSGGFGAFF. The DNA of the CDR3 is TGTGCCAGCAGCCAAGATTCTGGGGGCTTTGGAGCTTTCTTT.

The gene calls are TRBV30 and TRBJ1-5; D unclear. The V gene's germline CDR1 is GTSNPN and CDR2 SVGIG (reference sequence). The CDR3 is made up of 14 amino acids. Trimming pared 4 bases from V and 9 bases from J, leaving 19 bases between. DNA of the CDR3: TGTGCCTGGACCTTCACGACGGGGATGTGGCCCCAGCATTTT. Protein sequence: CAWTFTTGMWPQHF. Full variable domain (outside the CDR3, taken from reference TRBV30 and TRBJ1-5): SQTIHQWPATLVQPVGSPLSLECTVEGTSNPNLYWYRQAAGRGLQLLFYSVGIGQISSEVPQNLSASRPQDRQFILSSKKLLLSDSGFYLCAWTFTTGMWPQHFGDGTRLSIL.

This chain links TRBV7-9 with TRBJ1-1; D is possibly TRBD1 (5 bases). The V and J ends lost 2 bases and 3 bases respectively, with 13 bases between them. Germline V lookup: CDR1 SEHNR, CDR2 FQNEAQ (reference sequence). The CDR3 consists of 15 residues. The CDR3 loop reads CASSLRGTTYTEAFF. CDR3 DNA: TGTGCCAGCAGCTTACGGGGGACCACGTACACTGAAGCTTTCTTT.

The chain carries TRBV28 and TRBJ2-7; maybe TRBD2 (6 bases). The CDR3 has 15 residues. Trimming took 3 bases from V and 5 from J, leaving 17 bases between them. Germline V gives CDR1 MDHEN, CDR2 SYDVKM. The CDR3 spells CASSFPGGKRDEQYF. CDR3 DNA: TGTGCCAGCAGTTTCCCGGGCGGGAAGAGGGACGAGCAGTACTTC.

The chain uses TRBV28 and TRBJ1-2; possible D gene TRBD1, 6 bases. CDR1 and CDR2 from the germline V gene are MDHEN and SYDVKM. V lost 4 bases and J lost 2, with 14 bases in between. This CDR3 spans 15 amino acids. The CDR3, as DNA: TGTGCCAGCAGTTCGTTCGGGACACAAAACTATGGCTACACCTTC. It yields the protein CASSSFGTQNYGYTF.

This chain joins TRBV3-1 (or the pseudogene TRBV3-2) and TRBJ2-7; D perhaps matches TRBD1 (6 bases). Trimming left V 6 bases short and J 7 bases short, with 10 bases between. Germline V gene sequence: CDR1 LGHDT, CDR2 YNNKEL (reference sequence). The CDR3 runs 11 residues. CDR3 region: CASSAGVEQYF. Here the CDR3 DNA reads TGTGCCAGCAGTGCAGGGGTAGAGCAGTACTTC.

This sequence joins TRBV6-2 or TRBV6-3 and TRBJ2-3; 9 positions agree with TRBD1. This CDR3 comprises 15 residues. With V trimmed by 5 bases and J by 1 base, 4 bases remained unmatched. Germline CDR1 MNHEY, CDR2 SVGEGT. CDR3 loop: CASSPQGARTDTQYF. CDR3 nucleotide sequence: TGTGCCAGCAGTCCACAGGGGGCGCGCACAGATACGCAGTATTTT.

The chain combines TRBV7-2 with TRBJ2-1; D may be TRBD2 (5 bases). Germline CDR1 SGHTA, CDR2 FQGNSA. V lost 0 bases and J 7 bases, leaving 7 bases between the germline ends. The CDR3 is 13 amino acids. CDR3 amino acids: CASSLAAANEQFF. In DNA form, the CDR3 reads TGTGCCAGCAGCTTAGCAGCGGCGAATGAGCAGTTCTTC.

The chain links TRBV12-3 or TRBV12-4 to TRBJ2-1; D call uncertain. The V gene lost 7 bases and the J gene lost 2 bases, with 3 bases spanning the gap. This CDR3 contains 11 residues. CDR3 DNA: TGTGCCAGCACCACCTACAATGAGCAGTTCTTC. Protein: CASTTYNEQFF.

The V call is TRBV7-9, the J call TRBJ1-5; D perhaps matches TRBD1 (5 bases). The germline V gene encodes CDR1 SEHNR and CDR2 FQNEAQ (reference sequence). This CDR3 region has 14 residues. Trimming took 9 bases from V and 1 from J, leaving 13 bases between them. CDR3: CARLLGGSNQPQHF. The CDR3, as DNA: TGTGCCAGGCTCCTGGGGGGGAGCAATCAGCCCCAGCATTTT.

This clone was seen only once. The chain links TRBV27 to TRBJ2-5; D perhaps matches TRBD2 (5 bases). In germline, CDR1 is MNHEY, CDR2 SMNVEV (reference sequence). CDR3 length: 16 amino acids. V was cut by 2 bases and J by 5 bases, with 18 bases left in between. CDR3 protein: CASSLGGLEAAETQYF. The CDR3, as DNA: TGTGCCAGCAGTTTAGGCGGACTGGAGGCCGCGGAGACCCAGTACTTC.

The genes are TRBV7-9 and TRBJ2-7, with TRBD2 matching over 14 bases. V gave up 5 bases and J gave up 3 bases; unmatched junction bases: 12. The V gene's germline CDR1 is SEHNR and CDR2 FQNEAQ (reference sequence). The CDR3 totals 18 residues. This chain's CDR3 is CASSLTAGTSGRFYEQYF. The CDR3 DNA reads TGTGCCAGCAGCCTCACTGCCGGGACTAGCGGGAGATTCTACGAGCAGTACTTC.